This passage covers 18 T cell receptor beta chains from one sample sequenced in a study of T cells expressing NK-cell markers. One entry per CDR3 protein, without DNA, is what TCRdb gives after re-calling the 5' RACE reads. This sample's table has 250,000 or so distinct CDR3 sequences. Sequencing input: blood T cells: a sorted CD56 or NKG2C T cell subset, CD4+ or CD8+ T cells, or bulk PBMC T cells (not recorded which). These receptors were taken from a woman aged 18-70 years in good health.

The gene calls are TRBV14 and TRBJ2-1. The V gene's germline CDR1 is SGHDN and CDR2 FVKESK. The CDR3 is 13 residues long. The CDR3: CASSQGAYNEQFF.

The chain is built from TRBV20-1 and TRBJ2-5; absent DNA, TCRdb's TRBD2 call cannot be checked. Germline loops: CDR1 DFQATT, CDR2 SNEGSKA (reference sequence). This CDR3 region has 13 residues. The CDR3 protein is CSASPSGSETQYF.

This chain's CDR3 is CASSSRVSSYNEQFF. The chain couples TRBV12-3 or TRBV12-4 to TRBJ2-1; TCRdb indicates TRBD2, and absent DNA this call remains unverified. CDR3 length: 15 amino acids.

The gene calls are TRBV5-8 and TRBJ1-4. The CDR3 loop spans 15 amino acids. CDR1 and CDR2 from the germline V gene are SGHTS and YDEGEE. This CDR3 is CASSPQVATNEKLFF.

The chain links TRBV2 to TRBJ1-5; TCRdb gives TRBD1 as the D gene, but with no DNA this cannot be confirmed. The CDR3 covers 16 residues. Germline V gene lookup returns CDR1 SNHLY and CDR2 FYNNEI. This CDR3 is CASIPGGARSNQPQHF.

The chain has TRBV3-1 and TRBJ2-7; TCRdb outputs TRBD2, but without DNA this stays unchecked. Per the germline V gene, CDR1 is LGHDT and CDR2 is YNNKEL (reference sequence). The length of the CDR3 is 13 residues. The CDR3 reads CASSLNSGTEQYF.

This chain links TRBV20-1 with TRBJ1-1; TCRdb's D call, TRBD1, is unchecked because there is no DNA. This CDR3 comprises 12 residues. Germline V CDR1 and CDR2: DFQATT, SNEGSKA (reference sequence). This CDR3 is CSAREGVGGMAF.

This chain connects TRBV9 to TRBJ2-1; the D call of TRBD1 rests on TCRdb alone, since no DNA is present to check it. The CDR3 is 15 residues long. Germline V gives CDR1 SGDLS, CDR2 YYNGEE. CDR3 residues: CASSVDYPGFNEQFF.

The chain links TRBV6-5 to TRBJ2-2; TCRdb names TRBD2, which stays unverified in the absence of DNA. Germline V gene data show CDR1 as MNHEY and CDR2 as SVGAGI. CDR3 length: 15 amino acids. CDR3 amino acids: CASSYTRANTGELFF.

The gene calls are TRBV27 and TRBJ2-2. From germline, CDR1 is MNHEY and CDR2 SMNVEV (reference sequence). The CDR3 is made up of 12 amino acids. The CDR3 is CASTNMFGELFF.

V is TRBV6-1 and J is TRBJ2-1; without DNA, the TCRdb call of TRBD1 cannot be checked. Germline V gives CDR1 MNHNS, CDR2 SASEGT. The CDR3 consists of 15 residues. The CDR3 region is CASRGPGTSDNEQFF.

The CDR3 here is CASSQDRVRTDTQYF. The chain combines TRBV9 with TRBJ2-3; TCRdb gives TRBD1 as the D gene, but with no DNA this cannot be confirmed. The CDR3 spans 15 residues. The germline V gene encodes CDR1 SGDLS and CDR2 YYNGEE.

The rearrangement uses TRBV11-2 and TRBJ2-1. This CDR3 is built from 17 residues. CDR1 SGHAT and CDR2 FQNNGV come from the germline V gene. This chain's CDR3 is CASSSIQANPSYNEQFF.

CDR3 protein: CASRPGQGYNEQFF. This chain uses TRBV19 with TRBJ2-1; lacking DNA, the TRBD1 call made by TCRdb goes unchecked. Looked up from germline, CDR1 is LNHDA and CDR2 is SQIVND (reference sequence). The CDR3 loop spans 14 amino acids.

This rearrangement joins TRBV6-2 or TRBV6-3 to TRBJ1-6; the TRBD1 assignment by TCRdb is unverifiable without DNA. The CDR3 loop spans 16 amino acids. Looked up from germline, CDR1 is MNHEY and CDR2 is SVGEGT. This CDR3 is CASRPDVTGFNSPLHF.

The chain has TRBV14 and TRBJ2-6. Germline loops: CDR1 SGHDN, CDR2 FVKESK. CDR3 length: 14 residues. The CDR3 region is CASSQVAGANVLTF.

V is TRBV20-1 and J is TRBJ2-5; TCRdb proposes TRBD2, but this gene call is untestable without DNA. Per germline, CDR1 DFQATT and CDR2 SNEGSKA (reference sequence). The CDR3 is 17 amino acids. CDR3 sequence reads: CSARDVAGVNWWETQYF.

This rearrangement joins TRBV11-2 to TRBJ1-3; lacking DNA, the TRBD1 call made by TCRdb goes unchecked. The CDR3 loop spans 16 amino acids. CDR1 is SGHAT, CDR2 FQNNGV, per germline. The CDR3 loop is CASSLDRGASGNTIYF.